Described below is a single TCR beta chain sequence and its context. What it binds is unknown. The data originate from a study of T cells expressing NK-cell markers. TCRdb reanalyzed the 5' RACE reads, giving one entry per CDR3 protein sequence and no DNA. The sample includes 350,000 to 500,000 distinct CDR3 sequences. Overall study findings and caveats: A handful of donors showed these clonotypes also leading the CD3+CD56-NKG2C+ fraction. More than five donors showed dominant NKG2C+ clonotypes comprising about 1.0-8% of their CD8+ T cells.

Germline values: CDR1 MNHNS, CDR2 SASEGT. The CDR3 extends over 14 amino acids. This chain connects TRBV6-1 to TRBJ1-3. This TCR was sampled from a woman between 18 and 70 years old in good health. Material for sequencing was blood T cells: a sorted CD56 or NKG2C T cell subset, CD4+ or CD8+ T cells, or bulk PBMC T cells (not recorded which). The CDR3 loop reads CASREGTPGNTIYF.